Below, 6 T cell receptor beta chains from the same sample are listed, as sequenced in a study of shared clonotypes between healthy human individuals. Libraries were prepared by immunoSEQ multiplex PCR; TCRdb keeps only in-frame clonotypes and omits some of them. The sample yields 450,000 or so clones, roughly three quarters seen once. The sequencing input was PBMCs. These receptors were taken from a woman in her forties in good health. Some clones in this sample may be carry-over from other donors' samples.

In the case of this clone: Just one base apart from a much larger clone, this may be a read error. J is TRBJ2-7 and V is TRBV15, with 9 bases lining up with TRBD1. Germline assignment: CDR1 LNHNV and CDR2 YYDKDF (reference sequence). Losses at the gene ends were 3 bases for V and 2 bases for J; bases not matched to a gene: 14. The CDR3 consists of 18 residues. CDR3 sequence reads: CATSRFAGQGVSPYEQYF. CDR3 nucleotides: TGTGCCACCAGCAGGTTTGCGGGACAGGGTGTAAGTCCCTACGAGCAGTACTTC.

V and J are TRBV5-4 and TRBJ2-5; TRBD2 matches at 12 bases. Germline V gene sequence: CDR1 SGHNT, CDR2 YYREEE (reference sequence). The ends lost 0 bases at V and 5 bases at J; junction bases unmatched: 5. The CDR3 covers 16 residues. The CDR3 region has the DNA TGTGCCAGCAGCTTGGGACTAGCGGGAGCGGGGGAGACCCAGTACTTC. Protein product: CASSLGLAGAGETQYF.

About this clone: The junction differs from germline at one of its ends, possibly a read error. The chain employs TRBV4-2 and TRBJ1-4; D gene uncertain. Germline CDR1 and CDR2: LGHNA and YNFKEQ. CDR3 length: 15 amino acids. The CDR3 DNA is TGTGCCAGCAGCGAAGACGTGGTCGGTGGTGAAAAACTGTTTTTT. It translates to CASSEDVVGGEKLFF.

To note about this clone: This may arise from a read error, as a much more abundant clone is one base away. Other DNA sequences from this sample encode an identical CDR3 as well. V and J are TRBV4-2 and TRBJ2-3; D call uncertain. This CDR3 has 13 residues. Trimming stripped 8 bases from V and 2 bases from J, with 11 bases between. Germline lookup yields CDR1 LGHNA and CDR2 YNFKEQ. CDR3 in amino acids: CASGLRSTDTQYF. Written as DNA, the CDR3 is TGTGCCAGCGGCCTAAGATCCACAGATACGCAGTATTTT.

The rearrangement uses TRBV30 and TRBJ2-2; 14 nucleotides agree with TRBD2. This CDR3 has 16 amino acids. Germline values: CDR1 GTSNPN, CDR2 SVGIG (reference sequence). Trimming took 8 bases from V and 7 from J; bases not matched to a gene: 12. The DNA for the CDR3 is TGTGCCGGGACTAGCGGGAGACTACGGGAGATCGGGGAGCTGTTTTTT. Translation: CAGTSGRLREIGELFF.

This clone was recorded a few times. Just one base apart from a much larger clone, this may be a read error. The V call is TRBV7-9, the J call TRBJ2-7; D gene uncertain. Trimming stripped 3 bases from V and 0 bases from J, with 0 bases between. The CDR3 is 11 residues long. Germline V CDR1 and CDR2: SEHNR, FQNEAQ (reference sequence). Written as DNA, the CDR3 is TGTGCCAGCAGCTTCTCCTACGAGCAGTACTTC. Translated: CASSFSYEQYF. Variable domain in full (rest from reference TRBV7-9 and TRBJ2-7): DTGVSQNPRHKITKRGQNVTFRCDPISEHNRLYWYRQTLGQGPEFLTYFQNEAQLEKSRLLSDRFSAERPKGSFSTLEIQRTEQGDSAMYLCASSFSYEQYFGPGTRLTVT.